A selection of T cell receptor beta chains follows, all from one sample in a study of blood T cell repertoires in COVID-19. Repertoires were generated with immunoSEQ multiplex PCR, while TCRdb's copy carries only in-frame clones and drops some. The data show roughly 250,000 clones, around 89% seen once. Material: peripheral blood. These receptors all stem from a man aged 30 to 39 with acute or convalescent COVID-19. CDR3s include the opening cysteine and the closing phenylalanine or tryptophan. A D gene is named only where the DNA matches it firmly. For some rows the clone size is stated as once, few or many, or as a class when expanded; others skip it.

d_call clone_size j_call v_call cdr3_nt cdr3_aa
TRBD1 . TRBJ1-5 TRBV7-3 TGTGCCAGCAGCTTGACAGGGGTCGGTCAGCCCCAGCATTTT CASSLTGVGQPQHF
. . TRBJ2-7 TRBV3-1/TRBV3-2 TGTGCCAGCAGCCAAGCCAGCTACGAGCAGTACTTC CASSQASYEQYF
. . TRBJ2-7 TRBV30 TGTGCCTGGGCGCCGGGACAAAGGTTTGGCGAGCAGTACTTC CAWAPGQRFGEQYF
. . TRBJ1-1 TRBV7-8 TGTGCCAGCAGCCTAGACAGCACTGAAGCTTTCTTT CASSLDSTEAFF
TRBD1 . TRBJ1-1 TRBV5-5 TGTGCCAGCAGCCGCCCGGGACAGGGGGAAGCTTTCTTT CASSRPGQGEAFF
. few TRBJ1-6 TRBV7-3 TGTGCCAGCAGCCCGCAGGGCTCCTATAATTCACCCCTCCACTTT CASSPQGSYNSPLHF
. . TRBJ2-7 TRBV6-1 TGTGCCAGCAGTGACAAAGGGGTCCCCCACGAGCAGTACTTC CASSDKGVPHEQYF
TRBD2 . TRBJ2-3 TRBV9 TGTGCCAGCAGCGTAGCTAAAGCGGGGGGCACAGATACGCAGTATTTT CASSVAKAGGTDTQYF
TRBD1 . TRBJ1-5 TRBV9 TGTGCCAGCAGCGACGACAGGGCCTATCAGCCCCAGCATTTT CASSDDRAYQPQHF
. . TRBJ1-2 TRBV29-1 TGCAGCGTTGACTTGACAGGAGCCTATGGCTACACCTTC CSVDLTGAYGYTF